These 31 T cell receptor beta chains came from one sample sequenced in a study of OX40 agonist ivuxolimab in advanced cancers. Method: immunoSEQ multiplex PCR; TCRdb's copy keeps in-frame clones and lacks some. Of 60,000 or so clones in the sample, 70% to 90% were seen once. Sequencing used CD4+ or CD8+ T cells sorted from blood, obtained in a trial of the OX40 agonist ivuxolimab. These TCRs come from an adult with an advanced solid tumor such as melanoma, head and neck, liver or kidney cancer.

This clone was detected a few times. The V gene is TRBV19, the J gene TRBJ1-4, with D unclear. The CDR3 is made up of 15 amino acids. Germline loops: CDR1 LNHDA, CDR2 SQIVND (reference sequence). Deletions cut 7 bases from V and 3 bases from J, with 15 bases between. The CDR3 region has the DNA TGTGCCAGTACTCCCAACGGGGTATCTAATGAAAAACTGTTTTTT. This sequence encodes CASTPNGVSNEKLFF.

The rearrangement joins TRBV15 to TRBJ1-3; D might be TRBD1 (6 bases). The CDR3 runs 16 residues. V was cut by 0 bases and J by 2 bases, with 11 bases left in between. From germline, CDR1 is LNHNV and CDR2 YYDKDF (reference sequence). Here the CDR3 reads CATSRDPGEAGNTIYF. CDR3 sequence (DNA): TGTGCCACCAGCAGAGATCCAGGGGAAGCTGGAAACACCATATATTTT.

The V and J genes are TRBV28 and TRBJ2-1, with 8 bases aligning to TRBD2. This CDR3 region has 15 residues. With V trimmed by 6 bases and J by 8 bases, 12 bases remained unmatched. The germline gives CDR1 MDHEN, CDR2 SYDVKM. CDR3 sequence: CASSYSGGPVDEQFF. For the CDR3, the DNA is TGTGCCAGCAGCTATTCGGGAGGGCCTGTCGATGAGCAGTTCTTC. Supplemented by reference TRBV28 and TRBJ2-1, the full variable domain reads DVKVTQSSRYLVKRTGEKVFLECVQDMDHENMFWYRQDPGLGLRLIYFSYDVKMKEKGDIPEGYSVSREKKERFSLILESASTNQTSMYLCASSYSGGPVDEQFFGPGTRLTVL.

The CDR3 sequence is CASSPPSAYSYEQYF. Here the CDR3 DNA reads TGTGCCAGCTCACCACCGTCTGCGTACTCCTACGAGCAGTACTTC. The chain recombines TRBV18 with TRBJ2-7; D remains unclear. The CDR3 contains 15 residues. Trimming took 0 bases from V and 0 from J, leaving 9 bases between them. The V gene's germline CDR1 is KGHSH and CDR2 LQKENI.

The rearrangement links TRBV30 to TRBJ2-7; possible D gene TRBD1, 6 bases. Germline CDR1 GTSNPN, CDR2 SVGIG (reference sequence). The V end lost 5 bases, the J end lost 8 bases, and 10 bases lay between the germline ends. There are 10 residues in the CDR3. CDR3 in amino acids: CAWGQIKQYF. CDR3 sequence (DNA): TGTGCCTGGGGACAGATCAAGCAGTACTTC.

The V and J genes are TRBV5-6 and TRBJ1-4; TRBD1 matches at 9 bases. The CDR3 consists of 15 residues. V trimming: 4 bases; J trimming: 7 bases; junction bases outside the gene matches: 8. Germline CDR1 is SGHDT and CDR2 is YYEEEE. CDR3 amino acids: CASSITGQGGEKLFF. CDR3 nucleotides: TGTGCCAGCAGCATTACGGGACAGGGTGGTGAAAAACTGTTTTTT.

Concerning this clone: Other DNA sequences within the sample encode an identical CDR3. V and J are TRBV7-9 and TRBJ1-4; weak D call: TRBD1 (5 bases). The germline CDR1 and CDR2 sequences are SEHNR and FQNEAQ (reference sequence). The CDR3 length is 14 residues. Trimming stripped 1 base from V and 4 bases from J, with 7 bases between. CDR3 in amino acids: CASSLGQINEKLFF. CDR3 nucleotides: TGTGCCAGCAGCTTAGGACAGATTAATGAAAAACTGTTTTTT.

The chain joins TRBV15 to TRBJ1-1, with D possibly TRBD1 on 5 matching bases. This CDR3 comprises 15 residues. Trimming removed 0 bases from V and 5 bases from J, with 13 bases in between. Germline V gene data show CDR1 as LNHNV and CDR2 as YYDKDF (reference sequence). CDR3: CATSRDWGWGTEAFF. The CDR3 nucleotides read TGTGCCACCAGCAGAGATTGGGGATGGGGGACTGAAGCTTTCTTT.

V and J are TRBV5-6 and TRBJ2-2, with D perhaps matching TRBD2 (6 bases). From germline, CDR1 is SGHDT and CDR2 YYEEEE. Trimming cost V 2 bases and J 6 bases, with 8 bases left between them. The CDR3 spans 13 residues. This chain's CDR3 is CASSLVAAGELFF. Here the CDR3 DNA reads TGTGCCAGCAGCTTAGTAGCGGCCGGGGAGCTGTTTTTT.

This clone came up once. The chain carries TRBV18 and TRBJ2-3, with a weak D call TRBD2 (6 bases). Trimming removed 0 bases at V and 2 bases at J, with 12 bases between. Germline V gives CDR1 KGHSH, CDR2 LQKENI. The CDR3 spans 16 residues. The CDR3 coding sequence is TGTGCCAGCTCACCACCGGGACTCCATTCCACAGATACGCAGTATTTT. Translated: CASSPPGLHSTDTQYF.

V is TRBV28 and J is TRBJ2-3; D remains unclear. V was clipped by 7 bases and J by 0 bases, with 17 bases between them. CDR3 length: 16 residues. Per the germline V gene, CDR1 is MDHEN and CDR2 is SYDVKM. CDR3 sequence: CASTPGWGKSTDTQYF. In DNA, the CDR3 is TGTGCCAGCACCCCCGGGTGGGGAAAGAGCACAGATACGCAGTATTTT.

The chain carries TRBV6-5 and TRBJ1-1; weak D call: TRBD1 (6 bases). The germline gives CDR1 MNHEY, CDR2 SVGAGI. The CDR3 totals 14 residues. With 4 bases removed from V and 13 bases from J, the gap between germline ends came to 22 bases. In nucleotides, the CDR3 is TGTGCCAGCAGTTTGATTCCACAGGGCGGAATGGTTTTCTTT. Residues: CASSLIPQGGMVFF.

A single count supports this clone. Distinct nucleotide sequences in the sample also encode this CDR3. This rearrangement joins TRBV6-5 to TRBJ1-1; D perhaps matches TRBD1 (5 bases). This CDR3 region has 13 residues. Germline V CDR1 and CDR2: MNHEY, SVGAGI. The V end lost 6 bases, the J end lost 1 base, and 9 bases lay between the germline ends. The DNA for the CDR3 is TGTGCCAGCAGCCGTACAGGGAACACTGAAGCTTTCTTT. It translates to CASSRTGNTEAFF.

This CDR3 is CASSLVGNMNTEAFF. For the CDR3, the DNA is TGCGCCAGCAGCTTGGTAGGGAATATGAACACTGAAGCTTTCTTT. J is TRBJ1-1 and V is TRBV5-1; D not certain. Trimming removed 0 bases from V and 0 bases from J, with 9 bases in between. The CDR3 is 15 residues long. From germline, CDR1 is SGHRS and CDR2 YFSETQ.

This clone is categorized as medium-sized. Within the sample, other DNA sequences also encode this same CDR3. The rearrangement joins TRBV7-9 to TRBJ2-7, with TRBD1 matching 12 bases. The V gene's germline CDR1 is SEHNR and CDR2 FQNEAQ (reference sequence). V shed 4 bases and J 4 bases; nucleotides not matched to a gene: 5. This CDR3 contains 15 residues. The CDR3 DNA is TGTGCCAGCAGCTCGCCGGGACAGGGGGCGTACGAGCAGTACTTC. Protein product: CASSSPGQGAYEQYF.

The gene calls are TRBV28 and TRBJ2-5, with TRBD2 matching 13 bases. The CDR3 totals 16 residues. Germline V gives CDR1 MDHEN, CDR2 SYDVKM. Trimming took 4 bases from V and 2 from J; bases not matched to a gene: 4. CDR3 sequence: CASSSGLAGPQETQYF. In DNA, the CDR3 is TGTGCCAGCAGTTCGGGACTAGCGGGACCTCAAGAGACCCAGTACTTC.

Worth noting for this clone: At one boundary the junction diverges from the germline segment, which might be a read error. The rearrangement joins TRBV7-9 to TRBJ2-6, with D possibly being TRBD1 (6 bases). This CDR3 has 15 amino acids. Germline V gene lookup returns CDR1 SEHNR and CDR2 FQNEAQ (reference sequence). CDR3 DNA: TGTGCCAGCAGTTTAGGGGGAGCTGGGGCCAACGTCCTGACTTTC. Translating gives CASSLGGAGANVLTF.

This rearrangement joins TRBV10-3 to TRBJ2-1; 7 nucleotides match TRBD1. The CDR3 sequence is 17 residues long. CDR1 is ENHRY and CDR2 is SYGVKD in the germline V gene. V lost 2 bases and J lost 1; bases outside the gene matches: 8. CDR3 DNA sequence: TGTGCCATCAGTGAGCCTAGACAGGGAAGTTCCTACAATGAGCAGTTCTTC. Residues: CAISEPRQGSSYNEQFF.

V gene TRBV11-2 combines with J gene TRBJ1-2, with D tentatively TRBD1 (5 bases). In germline, CDR1 is SGHAT, CDR2 FQNNGV. V was pared by 6 bases and J by 2 bases, with 10 bases between. This CDR3 region has 13 residues. The CDR3 DNA reads as TGTGCCAGCAGTGTAGGGGTGAACTATGGCTACACCTTC. This translates into CASSVGVNYGYTF. Using reference TRBV11-2 and TRBJ1-2 for the parts outside the CDR3, the full variable domain is EAGVAQSPRYKIIEKRQSVAFWCNPISGHATLYWYQQILGQGPKLLIQFQNNGVVDDSQLPKDRFSAERLKGVDSTLKIQPAKLEDSAVYLCASSVGVNYGYTFGSGTRLTVV.

The rearrangement joins TRBV19 to TRBJ2-1, with D tentatively TRBD2 (6 bases). This CDR3 comprises 16 residues. Germline loops: CDR1 LNHDA, CDR2 SQIVND (reference sequence). The ends were cut back, 4 bases at V and 0 bases at J, with 13 bases in the middle. The CDR3 sequence: CASSNGRSSSYNEQFF. The CDR3 region has the DNA TGTGCCAGTAGTAACGGGAGAAGCAGCTCCTACAATGAGCAGTTCTTC.

The rearrangement links TRBV6-1 to TRBJ1-5; D gene uncertain. CDR1 MNHNS and CDR2 SASEGT come from the germline V gene. This CDR3 is 11 amino acids long. V lost 5 bases and J lost 4, with 3 bases in between. Written as DNA, the CDR3 is TGTGCCAGCAGTACAAATCAGCCCCAGCATTTT. This gives the protein CASSTNQPQHF.

The chain links TRBV14 to TRBJ1-2, with no clear D. CDR1 and CDR2 from the germline V gene are SGHDN and FVKESK. Trimming took off 4 bases at V and 5 bases at J, with 11 bases between the two ends. This CDR3 is 13 amino acids long. The CDR3 reads CASSRSAPYGYTF. The CDR3 DNA sequence: TGTGCCAGCAGCCGTTCGGCCCCTTATGGCTACACCTTC. The entire variable domain, with the rest obtained from reference TRBV14 and TRBJ1-2, is as follows: EAGVTQFPSHSVIEKGQTVTLRCDPISGHDNLYWYRRVMGKEIKFLLHFVKESKQDESGMPNNRFLAERTGGTYSTLKVQPAELEDSGVYFCASSRSAPYGYTFGSGTRLTVV.

This chain uses TRBV5-1 with TRBJ2-3; no clear D. V shed 0 bases and J shed 1 base, with 9 bases lying between them. The CDR3 runs to 15 residues. The V gene's germline CDR1 is SGHRS and CDR2 YFSETQ. CDR3 coding DNA: TGCGCCAGCAGCTTGGGACTTTCTGGCACAGATACGCAGTATTTT. This translates into CASSLGLSGTDTQYF. Together with reference TRBV5-1 and TRBJ2-3, the CDR3 gives the full variable domain: KAGVTQTPRYLIKTRGQQVTLSCSPISGHRSVSWYQQTPGQGLQFLFEYFSETQRNKGNFPGRFSGRQFSNSRSEMNVSTLELGDSALYLCASSLGLSGTDTQYFGPGTRLTVL.

The chain recombines TRBV7-2 with TRBJ1-1, with a tentative D call TRBD1 (6 bases). The ends were cut back, 1 base at V and 3 bases at J, with 12 bases in the middle. The germline V gene has CDR1 SGHTA and CDR2 FQGNSA. The CDR3 contains 15 residues. CDR3 nucleotides: TGTGCCAGCAGCTTAGTTTCGGGGGGCGACACTGAAGCTTTCTTT. Translation gives CASSLVSGGDTEAFF. The full variable domain, its missing parts supplied by reference TRBV7-2 and TRBJ1-1, is GAGVSQSPSNKVTEKGKDVELRCDPISGHTALYWYRQSLGQGLEFLIYFQGNSAPDKSGLPSDRFSAERTGGSVSTLTIQRTQQEDSAVYLCASSLVSGGDTEAFFGQGTRLTVV.

The chain is built from TRBV28 and TRBJ2-7; 8 nucleotides line up with TRBD1. Germline assignment: CDR1 MDHEN and CDR2 SYDVKM. V lost 10 bases, J lost 2 bases, and 10 bases stayed unmatched. The CDR3 runs to 14 residues. The CDR3 DNA sequence: TGTGCCATCTCGACAGGGGCCGTACCCTACGAGCAGTACTTC. Its protein product is CAISTGAVPYEQYF.

The V and J genes are TRBV5-6 and TRBJ1-1; D gene ambiguous. Germline-derived CDR1 and CDR2 are SGHDT and YYEEEE. CDR3 size: 16 residues. The ends were cut back, 4 bases at V and 0 bases at J, with 16 bases in the middle. This CDR3 is CASSLSQSQLNTEAFF. The CDR3 coding sequence is TGTGCCAGCAGCCTATCCCAATCGCAGCTGAACACTGAAGCTTTCTTT.

In DNA form, the CDR3 reads TGCGCCAGCAGCTTGGATGGCCTAGCGGGGCCCTACGAGCAGTACTTC. Translating gives CASSLDGLAGPYEQYF. The chain links TRBV5-1 to TRBJ2-7; TRBD2 matches 9 bases. Germline V gives CDR1 SGHRS, CDR2 YFSETQ. This CDR3 comprises 16 residues. Trimming at V came to 0 bases and at J to 2 bases, leaving 6 bases not matched to a gene.

The chain combines TRBV28 with TRBJ2-7, with D unresolved. Germline V gene data show CDR1 as MDHEN and CDR2 as SYDVKM. The V gene lost 8 bases and the J gene lost 4 bases, with 15 bases spanning the gap. The CDR3 sequence is 13 residues long. The CDR3 sequence: CASLGSTTYEQYF. CDR3 nucleotide sequence: TGTGCCAGCCTTGGATCGACCACTTACGAGCAGTACTTC.

The J gene is TRBJ2-7, the V gene TRBV5-1; D not certain. CDR1 is SGHRS and CDR2 is YFSETQ in the germline V gene. V was cut by 3 bases and J by 1 base, with 14 bases left in between. This CDR3 spans 15 amino acids. Here the CDR3 DNA reads TGCGCCAGCAGCTCGAGGCCGATAGCATCCTACGAGCAGTACTTC. Translated: CASSSRPIASYEQYF.

The CDR3 loop reads CASSAGVNQPQHF. DNA of the CDR3: TGCGCCAGCAGCGCAGGGGTAAATCAGCCCCAGCATTTT. The genes are TRBV5-1 and TRBJ1-5, with a weak D call TRBD1 (6 bases). Germline-derived CDR1 and CDR2 are SGHRS and YFSETQ. Trimming removed 4 bases at V and 4 bases at J, with 9 bases between. The CDR3 is 13 residues long.

The rearrangement uses TRBV18 and TRBJ1-1; maybe TRBD1 (5 bases). The CDR3 is 13 amino acids. CDR1 is KGHSH and CDR2 is LQKENI in the germline V gene. V lost 3 bases to trimming and J lost 3 bases, with 8 bases between them. The CDR3 nucleotides read TGTGCCAGCTCACCCAGGGCAGACACTGAAGCTTTCTTT. Residues: CASSPRADTEAFF. The full variable domain, its missing parts supplied by reference TRBV18 and TRBJ1-1, is NAGVMQNPRHLVRRRGQEARLRCSPMKGHSHVYWYRQLPEEGLKFMVYLQKENIIDESGMPKERFSAEFPKEGPSILRIQQVVRGDSAAYFCASSPRADTEAFFGQGTRLTVV.